A single sample gave rise to the 27 T cell receptor beta chains below, sequenced in a study of blood T cell repertoires in COVID-19 (dated by TCRdb to about 2020). Library prep was done by the immunoSEQ multiplex PCR assay. TCRdb mirrors the immuneACCESS table, restricted to in-frame sequences. Some clones are absent from its copies; in checked studies, under half trace to an unresolved V gene, and the reason for the others is unknown. This sample comprises 150,000 or so clones, around 90% of them detected only once. The top ten hold about 4.1% of the sample. The source material was PBMCs or T cells enriched from blood (not recorded which). All receptors derive from a woman aged 40 to 55 who had been exposed to COVID-19.

The V call is TRBV6-5, the J call TRBJ2-1, with 9 bases lining up with TRBD2. V shed 8 bases and J 4 bases; nucleotides not matched to a gene: 9. This CDR3 is built from 15 residues. CDR1 MNHEY and CDR2 SVGAGI come from the germline V gene. This chain's CDR3 is CASSGLAGPYNEQFF. The CDR3 region has the DNA TGTGCCAGCTCGGGGCTAGCGGGGCCTTACAATGAGCAGTTCTTC.

The CDR3 reads CASSLSQPQHF. The CDR3 nucleotides are TGTGCCAGCAGCCTGAGTCAGCCCCAGCATTTT. The chain links TRBV6-5 to TRBJ1-5; D unresolved. The CDR3 extends over 11 amino acids. Trimming stripped 6 bases from V and 6 bases from J, with 6 bases between. The germline V gene has CDR1 MNHEY and CDR2 SVGAGI.

V and J are TRBV27 and TRBJ1-5; D gene ambiguous. Germline lookup yields CDR1 MNHEY and CDR2 SMNVEV (reference sequence). CDR3 size: 12 residues. V lost 6 bases, J lost 3 bases, and 6 bases lay in between. CDR3 sequence: CASSQANQPQHF. The CDR3 nucleotides read TGTGCCAGCAGCCAAGCCAATCAGCCCCAGCATTTT.

This clone was counted a few times. The chain employs TRBV12-5 and TRBJ1-1, with TRBD1 identical over 9 bases. CDR1 and CDR2 (germline): LGHNT, FRNRAP. The trim removed 3 bases at V and 7 bases at J, leaving 9 bases unmatched. The CDR3 is made up of 15 amino acids. CDR3 DNA: TGTGCTAGTGGTTTACAGGGGGCGTCCTGGGTTGAAGCTTTCTTT. This translates into CASGLQGASWVEAFF.

There are a few counts of this clone. The rearrangement uses TRBV6-1 and TRBJ1-4; D might be TRBD1 (6 bases). The germline V gene has CDR1 MNHNS and CDR2 SASEGT. V dropped 3 bases and J dropped 7 bases, with 6 bases sitting between them. The CDR3 extends over 12 amino acids. CDR3 sequence: CASSDRGEKLFF. CDR3 coding DNA: TGTGCCAGCAGTGACAGGGGTGAAAAACTGTTTTTT.

This chain uses TRBV19 with TRBJ1-5, with 7 bases lining up with TRBD1. The CDR3 contains 14 residues. The ends lost 6 bases at V and 6 bases at J; junction bases unmatched: 8. Germline CDR1 reads LNHDA; CDR2 reads SQIVND (reference sequence). CDR3 region: CASRRQGVRQPQHF. The CDR3 DNA reads as TGTGCCAGTAGGCGACAGGGTGTCCGTCAGCCCCAGCATTTT. Drawing the rest from reference TRBV19 and TRBJ1-5, the complete variable domain is DGGITQSPKYLFRKEGQNVTLSCEQNLNHDAMYWYRQDPGQGLRLIYYSQIVNDFQKGDIAEGYSVSREKKESFPLTVTSAQKNPTAFYLCASRRQGVRQPQHFGDGTRLSIL.

The chain links TRBV10-3 to TRBJ2-3; no reliable D call. This CDR3 spans 11 amino acids. Trimming shortened V by 3 bases and J by 7 bases, and 5 bases separated the two germline ends. Germline V CDR1 and CDR2: ENHRY, SYGVKD. The DNA for the CDR3 is TGTGCCATCAGTGACGGGTATACGCAGTATTTT. Encoded protein: CAISDGYTQYF.

The J gene is TRBJ2-1, the V gene TRBV18, with 9 bases identical to TRBD2. CDR1 KGHSH and CDR2 LQKENI come from the germline V gene. The junction had 3 bases not matched to a gene; V was cut back by 2 bases and J by 4 bases. There are 15 residues in the CDR3. For the CDR3, the DNA is TGTGCCAGCTCACCAAGCCTAGCGGGGTACAATGAGCAGTTCTTC. Its translation is CASSPSLAGYNEQFF.

The CDR3 protein is CASSSSGGEELFF. For the CDR3, the DNA is TGTGCCAGCAGCTCTTCAGGGGGCGAGGAGCTGTTTTTT. The rearrangement uses TRBV3-1 (or the pseudogene TRBV3-2) and TRBJ2-2; TRBD1 aligns across 8 bases. The V and J ends lost 5 bases and 10 bases, in that order; junction bases with no gene match: 6. The CDR3 sequence is 13 residues long. Looked up from germline, CDR1 is LGHDT and CDR2 is YNNKEL (reference sequence).

Points on this clone: The identical CDR3 is also encoded by other nucleotide sequences in the sample. The chain combines TRBV4-1 with TRBJ2-1; 8 nucleotides line up with TRBD1. This CDR3 has 14 residues. Trimming took 4 bases from V and 10 from J; bases not matched to a gene: 9. CDR1 and CDR2 (germline): MGHRA, YSYEKL. The CDR3 region has the DNA TGCGCCAGCAGCCCCGGACAGGGTTCGGCGGAGCAGTTCTTC. Translated, it gives CASSPGQGSAEQFF.

The genes are TRBV7-9 and TRBJ1-2; D is unresolved. CDR3 size: 14 residues. The V gene's germline CDR1 is SEHNR and CDR2 FQNEAQ (reference sequence). V lost 5 bases and J 8 bases, leaving 18 bases between the germline ends. DNA for the CDR3: TGTGCCAGCAGCCCCCCGGCTCCCGAGGAGGGCTACACCTTC. This codes for CASSPPAPEEGYTF.

This chain uses TRBV3-1 (or the pseudogene TRBV3-2) with TRBJ1-5; D call uncertain. With 0 bases removed from V and 6 bases from J, the gap between germline ends came to 12 bases. The CDR3 has 15 amino acids. Per germline, CDR1 LGHDT and CDR2 YNNKEL (reference sequence). Written as DNA, the CDR3 is TGTGCCAGCAGCCAAGATCTAGGTGGAGGTCAGCCCCAGCATTTT. Its translation is CASSQDLGGGQPQHF.

The chain carries TRBV28 and TRBJ1-6; TRBD1 matches 10 bases. Losses at the gene ends were 6 bases for V and 11 bases for J; bases not matched to a gene: 13. The CDR3 runs 16 residues. Germline CDR1 reads MDHEN; CDR2 reads SYDVKM. The CDR3, as DNA: TGTGCCAGCAGACGTCCAGGGGGACAGGGGTCCCCACCCCTCCACTTT. This sequence encodes CASRRPGGQGSPPLHF.

The chain recombines TRBV6-2 or TRBV6-3 with TRBJ2-6; 7 bases fit TRBD1. With V trimmed by 5 bases and J by 4 bases, 8 bases remained unmatched. The length of the CDR3 is 16 residues. Germline V gives CDR1 MNHEY, CDR2 SVGEGT. CDR3 region: CASSHRQGPGANVLTF. CDR3 bases: TGTGCCAGCAGTCATCGACAGGGACCCGGGGCCAACGTCCTGACTTTC.

V gene TRBV3-1 (or the pseudogene TRBV3-2) combines with J gene TRBJ1-2; 9 nucleotides agree with TRBD1. The CDR3 spans 14 residues. V was clipped by 6 bases and J by 4 bases; unmatched bases: 6. Germline loops: CDR1 LGHDT, CDR2 YNNKEL (reference sequence). The CDR3 nucleotides are TGTGCCAGCAGACTCGGACAGGGGAGCTATGGCTACACCTTC. Translating it yields CASRLGQGSYGYTF.

The rearrangement uses TRBV27 and TRBJ1-2; TRBD1 is a possible D gene (6 bases). The CDR3 is 15 amino acids. V lost 5 bases and J 0 bases, leaving 13 bases between the germline ends. Germline CDR1 is MNHEY and CDR2 is SMNVEV (reference sequence). As DNA, the CDR3 is TGTGCCAGCAGTAGGGACATCGCCTCTAACTATGGCTACACCTTC. This codes for CASSRDIASNYGYTF.

The chain is built from TRBV12-3 or TRBV12-4 and TRBJ2-3; D unclear. CDR3 size: 11 residues. Trimming removed 6 bases from V and 3 bases from J, with 4 bases in between. The CDR3 reads CASSLTDTQYF. CDR3 bases: TGTGCCAGCAGCCTAACAGATACGCAGTATTTT.

The V gene is TRBV6-6, the J gene TRBJ1-1, with D unclear. Germline V gene sequence: CDR1 MNHNY, CDR2 SVGAGI (reference sequence). The V end lost 7 bases, the J end lost 0 bases, and 12 bases lay between the germline ends. There are 14 residues in the CDR3. CDR3 DNA sequence: TGTGCCAGCATACGGGGTCCTATGAACACTGAAGCTTTCTTT. The encoded protein is CASIRGPMNTEAFF.

This clone was seen once. The chain has TRBV10-2 and TRBJ2-1; 7 nucleotides agree with TRBD2. The germline V gene has CDR1 WSHSY and CDR2 SAAADI. The CDR3 has 14 amino acids. V trimming: 6 bases; J trimming: 0 bases; junction bases outside the gene matches: 2. CDR3 in amino acids: CASRWTSSYNEQFF. In nucleotides, the CDR3 is TGCGCCAGCAGATGGACTAGCTCCTACAATGAGCAGTTCTTC.

This clone turned up a few times. This chain joins TRBV3-1 (or the pseudogene TRBV3-2) and TRBJ2-1, with a weak D call TRBD2 (5 bases). The V gene lost 4 bases and the J gene lost 4 bases, with 20 bases spanning the gap. Germline CDR1 is LGHDT and CDR2 is YNNKEL (reference sequence). This CDR3 has 17 amino acids. DNA of the CDR3: TGTGCCAGCAGCCCGCGATCCGGTCGGGCGGGTTACAATGAGCAGTTCTTC. This gives the protein CASSPRSGRAGYNEQFF.

The chain recombines TRBV9 with TRBJ2-7; TRBD1 is a possible D gene (5 bases). Trimming took 4 bases from V and 0 from J, leaving 17 bases between them. The length of the CDR3 is 16 residues. The germline V gene encodes CDR1 SGDLS and CDR2 YYNGEE. The CDR3 region has the DNA TGTGCCAGCAGCACCCCCCAGACAGAGAGCTCCTACGAGCAGTACTTC. Translation: CASSTPQTESSYEQYF. Supplemented by reference TRBV9 and TRBJ2-7, the full variable domain reads DSGVTQTPKHLITATGQRVTLRCSPRSGDLSVYWYQQSLDQGLQFLIQYYNGEERAKGNILERFSAQQFPDLHSELNLSSLELGDSALYFCASSTPQTESSYEQYFGPGTRLTVT.

This clone showed up just a few times. The chain is built from TRBV29-1 and TRBJ1-5, with 7 bases identical to TRBD1. The J segment lost 4 bases and the V segment lost 5 bases, leaving 5 bases of the junction unmatched. There are 13 residues in the CDR3. Per germline, CDR1 SQVTM and CDR2 ANQGSEA. CDR3 sequence reads: CSVSGTENQPQHF. The CDR3 DNA reads TGCAGCGTTTCCGGGACAGAGAATCAGCCCCAGCATTTT.

This chain joins TRBV7-8 and TRBJ2-4; D might be TRBD1 (6 bases). The germline CDR1 and CDR2 sequences are SGHVS and FQNEAQ. The CDR3 length is 17 residues. V was cut by 0 bases and J by 2 bases, with 14 bases left in between. CDR3 protein: CASSLARVGTSKNIQYF. CDR3 in DNA: TGTGCCAGCAGCTTAGCGCGGGTAGGGACATCCAAAAACATTCAGTACTTC.

This clone was seen once. The chain uses TRBV5-1 and TRBJ2-3; 9 positions match TRBD1. With V trimmed by 0 bases and J by 2 bases, 4 bases remained unmatched. CDR1 and CDR2 from the germline V gene are SGHRS and YFSETQ. The CDR3 is 16 residues long. The CDR3 here is CASSLEGTGFTDTQYF. As DNA, the CDR3 is TGCGCCAGCAGCTTGGAGGGGACAGGGTTCACAGATACGCAGTATTTT.

The chain combines TRBV6-1 with TRBJ2-7; TRBD1 is a possible D gene (6 bases). This CDR3 is 16 amino acids long. Germline CDR1 and CDR2: MNHNS and SASEGT. V lost 1 base and J 2 bases, leaving 15 bases between the germline ends. The CDR3 DNA follows: TGTGCCAGCAGTGAAGGGTCGGGACATCGTGCCTACGAGCAGTACTTC. Translating it yields CASSEGSGHRAYEQYF.

The V gene is TRBV19, the J gene TRBJ2-7, with TRBD2 matching 9 bases. V was pared by 9 bases and J by 5 bases, with 20 bases of the junction left unmatched. The CDR3 has 17 residues. CDR1 and CDR2 (germline): LNHDA, SQIVND (reference sequence). As DNA, the CDR3 is TGTGCCAGCCGAGAGGCGGGAGGGCCCCTGACGGACGACGAGCAGTACTTC. Translating it yields CASREAGGPLTDDEQYF.

The chain carries TRBV5-8 and TRBJ2-1; D may be TRBD2 (5 bases). Trimming removed 0 bases from V and 16 bases from J, with 17 bases in between. This CDR3 is 13 amino acids long. Germline CDR1 reads SGHTS; CDR2 reads YDEGEE. The CDR3 here is CASSLADKQRCFF. The CDR3 nucleotides read TGTGCCAGCAGCTTGGCCGACAAACAGCGGTGTTTCTTC.